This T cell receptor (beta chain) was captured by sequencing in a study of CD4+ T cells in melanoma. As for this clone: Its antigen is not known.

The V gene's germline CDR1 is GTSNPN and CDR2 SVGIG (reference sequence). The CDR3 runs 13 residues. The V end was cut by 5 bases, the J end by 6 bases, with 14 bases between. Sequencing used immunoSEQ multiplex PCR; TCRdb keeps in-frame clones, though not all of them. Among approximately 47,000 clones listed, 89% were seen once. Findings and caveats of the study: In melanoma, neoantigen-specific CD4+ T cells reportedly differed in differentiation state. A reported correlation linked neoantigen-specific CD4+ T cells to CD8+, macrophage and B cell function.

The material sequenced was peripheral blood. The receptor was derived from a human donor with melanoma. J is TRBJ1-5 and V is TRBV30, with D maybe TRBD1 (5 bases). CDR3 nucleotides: TGTGCCTGGGACGCAGCTAGGGGTCAGCCCCAGCATTTT. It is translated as CAWDAARGQPQHF.